This is a list of T cell receptor beta chains from one sample in a study of cytomegalovirus exposure and HLA in healthy donors. Data came from immunoSEQ multiplex PCR; TCRdb stores just in-frame clones and leaves some out. The table shows some 100,000 clones, with approximately 70% occurring only once. Material for sequencing was PBMCs. These receptors all stem from a woman aged 50 to 60 in good health and CMV-seropositive. Each CDR3 is given with its conserved first and last residue. D genes are given only for firm matches. Clone size is shown for a subset of rows, as once, few, many or a class of expanded clone.

NA	TRBV21-1	NA	TRBJ2-1	CASSKPSGAHYNEQFF	TGTGCCAGCAGCAAGCCTTCAGGGGCCCACTACAATGAGCAGTTCTTC
NA	TRBV21-1	NA	TRBJ2-7	CASSKPTSGRTYEQYF	TGTGCCAGCAGCAAGCCGACTAGCGGGCGCACCTACGAGCAGTACTTC
NA	TRBV6-1	NA	TRBJ2-1	CASSGTLAYNEQFF	TGTGCCAGCAGTGGGACACTTGCCTACAATGAGCAGTTCTTC
NA	TRBV6-1	few	TRBJ1-5	CASSWGSGNQPQHF	TGTGCCAGCAGTTGGGGCTCGGGCAATCAGCCCCAGCATTTT
TRBD1	TRBV7-2	few	TRBJ1-2	CASSQGPGTDTYGYTF	TGTGCCAGCAGCCAAGGCCCCGGGACAGACACCTATGGCTACACCTTC
NA	TRBV28	once	TRBJ2-7	CASSLGGTGEQYF	TGTGCCAGCAGCCTTGGGGGCACGGGCGAGCAGTACTTC
TRBD1	TRBV18	NA	TRBJ2-7	CASQGQSYEQYF	TGTGCCAGCCAGGGACAGAGCTACGAGCAGTACTTC
NA	TRBV15	NA	TRBJ2-5	CATSRDGEYQETQYF	TGTGCCACCAGCAGAGATGGGGAGTACCAAGAGACCCAGTACTTC
TRBD2	TRBV4-3	once	TRBJ2-1	CASSPGLAVDEQFF	TGCGCCAGCAGCCCCGGACTAGCTGTGGATGAGCAGTTCTTC
NA	TRBV5-1	NA	TRBJ2-5	CASSWGQGEVETQYF	TGCGCCAGCAGCTGGGGGCAGGGGGAGGTGGAGACCCAGTACTTC
TRBD1	TRBV6-4	few	TRBJ1-2	CASSRDRGLGYTF	TGTGCCAGCAGCAGGGACAGGGGGCTTGGCTACACCTTC
NA	TRBV6-1	few	TRBJ2-7	CASSEATQVRHEQYF	TGTGCCAGCAGTGAAGCGACCCAGGTCAGGCACGAGCAGTACTTC
TRBD2	TRBV5-1	NA	TRBJ2-5	CASSSSSTSGDQETQYF	TGCGCCAGCAGCTCGTCCTCGACTAGCGGGGACCAAGAGACCCAGTACTTC
NA	TRBV11-2	NA	TRBJ2-2	CASSPTRPGELFF	TGTGCCAGCAGCCCGACTAGGCCCGGGGAGCTGTTTTTT
NA	TRBV5-6	NA	TRBJ2-3	CASSLEGWDTQYF	TGTGCCAGCAGCTTAGAGGGTTGGGATACGCAGTATTTT
TRBD2	TRBV7-9	NA	TRBJ2-5	CASRGLAGQETQYF	TGTGCCAGCAGGGGACTAGCGGGACAAGAGACCCAGTACTTC
NA	TRBV7-9	NA	TRBJ1-4	CASSPRGEKLFF	TGTGCCAGCAGCCCTCGGGGAGAAAAACTGTTTTTT
TRBD1	TRBV5-1	NA	TRBJ2-2	CASSLDRGAGELFF	TGCGCCAGCAGCTTGGACAGGGGGGCCGGGGAGCTGTTTTTT
TRBD1	TRBV6-5	NA	TRBJ1-2	CASSYSRQGSYGYTF	TGTGCCAGCAGTTACTCCCGACAGGGGAGCTATGGCTACACCTTC
NA	TRBV5-1	NA	TRBJ2-3	CASSLESRATDTQYF	TGCGCCAGCAGCTTGGAGTCAAGAGCGACAGATACGCAGTATTTT
TRBD1	TRBV19	NA	TRBJ2-7	CASSGQGKSSYEQYF	TGTGCCAGCTCCGGACAGGGGAAATCATCCTACGAGCAGTACTTC
NA	TRBV19	NA	TRBJ2-2	CASSPRRPPQPGELFF	TGTGCCAGTAGCCCGAGGCGGCCCCCTCAACCCGGGGAGCTGTTTTTT